These 6 T cell receptor beta chains were all obtained from the same sample, sequenced in a study of Ad26.COV2.S vaccination and SARS-CoV-2 variants. The table came from immunoSEQ multiplex PCR; TCRdb's copy has only in-frame clones and leaves some out. The sample lists 350,000 to 400,000 clones; approximately 91% were seen once. Treatment noted: around 19 received Ad26.COV2.S at low or high dose, single or two shots; several received placebo; per-sample allocation not given. The investigators took samples on day 63 after the first vaccine or placebo injection. The specimen comprised peripheral blood, sampled in a trial of Ad26.COV2.S vaccine versus placebo. Source of these receptors: a person aged 18-65 years who received the Ad26.COV2.S COVID-19 vaccine or a placebo.

The J gene is TRBJ2-1, the V gene TRBV2, with 8 bases identical to TRBD2. V lost 4 bases to trimming and J lost 0 bases; unmatched junction nucleotides: 5. This CDR3 spans 16 amino acids. The germline gives CDR1 SNHLY, CDR2 FYNNEI. CDR3 DNA: TGTGCCAGCAGTGCGGTTGCGGGAGGCTCCTACAATGAGCAGTTCTTC. Translating gives CASSAVAGGSYNEQFF. Full variable domain (outside the CDR3, taken from reference TRBV2 and TRBJ2-1): EPEVTQTPSHQVTQMGQEVILRCVPISNHLYFYWYRQILGQKVEFLVSFYNNEISEKSEIFDDQFSVERPDGSNFTLKIRSTKLEDSAMYFCASSAVAGGSYNEQFFGPGTRLTVL.

The count of this clone is one. The rearrangement uses TRBV6-2 or TRBV6-3 and TRBJ2-5; TRBD2 agrees at 11 bases. This CDR3 spans 16 amino acids. V gave up 3 bases and J gave up 2 bases; unmatched junction bases: 5. Germline lookup yields CDR1 MNHEY and CDR2 SVGEGT. The CDR3 sequence: CASSYSSGRWQETQYF. DNA for the CDR3: TGTGCCAGCAGTTATTCTAGCGGGAGGTGGCAAGAGACCCAGTACTTC.

The rearrangement uses TRBV2 and TRBJ2-7, with D possibly matching TRBD1 (5 bases). This CDR3 region has 15 residues. CDR1 and CDR2 from the germline V gene are SNHLY and FYNNEI. V lost 6 bases to trimming and J lost 5 bases, with 20 bases between them. Here the CDR3 reads CASSPPGKDGHEQYF. DNA for the CDR3: TGTGCCAGCAGCCCCCCAGGGAAGGACGGCCACGAGCAGTACTTC. The complete variable domain, with remaining parts taken from reference TRBV2 and TRBJ2-7, reads EPEVTQTPSHQVTQMGQEVILRCVPISNHLYFYWYRQILGQKVEFLVSFYNNEISEKSEIFDDQFSVERPDGSNFTLKIRSTKLEDSAMYFCASSPPGKDGHEQYFGPGTRLTVT.

This rearrangement joins TRBV7-9 to TRBJ2-7, with 9 bases identical to TRBD1. Germline values: CDR1 SEHNR, CDR2 FQNEAQ (reference sequence). The junction had 11 bases not matched to a gene; V was cut back by 4 bases and J by 7 bases. CDR3 size: 15 residues. The CDR3 loop is CASSSPGQGHREQYF. The CDR3 DNA follows: TGTGCCAGCAGCTCTCCGGGACAGGGACATCGGGAGCAGTACTTC.

In regard to this clone: This same CDR3 is encoded by further DNA sequences in the sample. The J gene is TRBJ1-2, the V gene TRBV18, with a tentative D call TRBD1 (5 bases). CDR1 is KGHSH, CDR2 LQKENI, per germline. Between the trimmed V and J ends, which lost 3 bases and 2 bases, there was a span of 7 bases. There are 13 residues in the CDR3. CDR3 nucleotide sequence: TGTGCCAGCTCACCGGGGCAAAACTATGGCTACACCTTC. This encodes CASSPGQNYGYTF.

The V and J genes are TRBV28 and TRBJ2-1; D possibly uses TRBD1 or TRBD2 (6 bases each). Germline V CDR1 and CDR2: MDHEN, SYDVKM. V was shortened by 3 bases and J by 8 bases, with 14 bases between the two germline ends. The CDR3 is 14 amino acids. CDR3 sequence: CASSLGGNADEQFF. CDR3 sequence (DNA): TGTGCCAGCAGTTTGGGGGGCAACGCCGATGAGCAGTTCTTC.